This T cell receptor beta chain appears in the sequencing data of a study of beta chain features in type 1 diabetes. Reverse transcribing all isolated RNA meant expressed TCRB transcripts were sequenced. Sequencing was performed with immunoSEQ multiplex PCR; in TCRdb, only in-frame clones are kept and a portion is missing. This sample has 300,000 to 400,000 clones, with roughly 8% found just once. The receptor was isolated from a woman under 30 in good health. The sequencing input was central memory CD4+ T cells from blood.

CDR3 amino acids: CASSLASGGIYEQYF. The CDR3 coding sequence is TGCGCCAGCAGCTTGGCTAGCGGAGGGATCTACGAGCAGTACTTC. This rearrangement joins TRBV5-1 to TRBJ2-7; 7 nucleotides align to TRBD2. V shed 0 bases and J 3 bases; nucleotides not matched to a gene: 6. This CDR3 has 15 amino acids. Germline CDR1 is SGHRS and CDR2 is YFSETQ.